Shown below are 9 T cell receptor beta chains from a single sample sequenced in a study of T cell changes during pregnancy in multiple sclerosis. Generated by immunoSEQ multiplex PCR, the TCRdb table keeps only in-frame clones and is missing some. The sample consists of about 67,000 clones, 92% of them appearing once. The sample here was peripheral blood, taken after pregnancy. These receptors came from a female donor with multiple sclerosis, enrolled in a pregnancy study.

The chain uses TRBV15 and TRBJ2-7, with D tentatively TRBD1 (5 bases). The V and J ends lost 1 base and 7 bases respectively, with 29 bases between them. The germline CDR1 and CDR2 sequences are LNHNV and YYDKDF (reference sequence). The CDR3 runs 19 residues. The CDR3 protein is CATSRGLRAPTVALREQYF. The CDR3 bases are TGTGCCACCAGCAGAGGTCTCAGGGCACCGACAGTGGCCCTTCGGGAGCAGTACTTC. Full variable domain (missing parts from reference TRBV15 and TRBJ2-7): DAMVIQNPRYQVTQFGKPVTLSCSQTLNHNVMYWYQQKSSQAPKLLFHYYDKDFNNEADTPDNFQSRRPNTSFCFLDIRSPGLGDTAMYLCATSRGLRAPTVALREQYFGPGTRLTVT.

The rearrangement joins TRBV6-4 to TRBJ2-7, with D perhaps TRBD1 (6 bases). V dropped 5 bases and J dropped 0 bases, with 11 bases sitting between them. CDR1 MRHNA and CDR2 SNTAGT come from the germline V gene. The CDR3 consists of 14 residues. The CDR3 nucleotides read TGTGCCAGCAGTCCTTTACAGGGCTCCTACGAGCAGTACTTC. As protein: CASSPLQGSYEQYF.

The rearrangement links TRBV6-1 to TRBJ1-2; no clear D gene. Between the trimmed V and J ends, which lost 3 bases and 0 bases, there was a span of 11 bases. The CDR3 contains 15 residues. Germline loops: CDR1 MNHNS, CDR2 SASEGT. The CDR3 here is CASSEWTGANYGYTF. The CDR3 DNA reads as TGTGCCAGCAGTGAGTGGACGGGAGCTAACTATGGCTACACCTTC.

The chain is built from TRBV6-5 and TRBJ1-1, with a weak D call TRBD1 (6 bases). The V and J ends lost 4 bases and 6 bases respectively, with 6 bases between them. Per germline, CDR1 MNHEY and CDR2 SVGAGI. CDR3 length equals 11 residues. This CDR3 reads CASSSGAEAFF. In nucleotides, the CDR3 is TGTGCCAGCAGTTCAGGGGCTGAAGCTTTCTTT.

The V call is TRBV27, the J call TRBJ1-5; possibly TRBD1 for D (5 bases). Between the trimmed V and J ends, which lost 5 bases and 4 bases, there was a span of 9 bases. The CDR3 covers 13 residues. Germline lookup yields CDR1 MNHEY and CDR2 SMNVEV (reference sequence). CDR3 protein: CASSGALNQPQHF. CDR3 nucleotide sequence: TGTGCCAGCAGTGGGGCCTTAAATCAGCCCCAGCATTTT.

This clone was detected only once. The genes are TRBV5-6 and TRBJ1-2; TRBD1 aligns across 11 bases. V was clipped by 2 bases and J by 6 bases; unmatched bases: 3. The CDR3 is made up of 14 amino acids. The germline gives CDR1 SGHDT, CDR2 YYEEEE. In DNA form, the CDR3 reads TGTGCCAGCAGCTTTAGGACAGGGGGCGATGGCTACACCTTC. It codes for CASSFRTGGDGYTF.

The chain joins TRBV19 to TRBJ2-2; 8 bases match TRBD1. CDR1 LNHDA and CDR2 SQIVND come from the germline V gene (reference sequence). The CDR3 contains 16 residues. J lost 7 bases, V lost 0 bases, and 7 bases had no gene match. The CDR3 nucleotides are TGTGCCAGTAGTATAGAGGCAGGGGGCTTTAGCGGGGAGCTGTTTTTT. Its protein is CASSIEAGGFSGELFF. Full variable domain (remainder filled in from reference TRBV19 and TRBJ2-2): DGGITQSPKYLFRKEGQNVTLSCEQNLNHDAMYWYRQDPGQGLRLIYYSQIVNDFQKGDIAEGYSVSREKKESFPLTVTSAQKNPTAFYLCASSIEAGGFSGELFFGEGSRLTVL.

The table lists this clone with a count of one. CDR3 DNA sequence: TGTGCCAGCAGCGTGGGAGGGACAGGGGTGTACGAGCAGTACTTC. It yields the protein CASSVGGTGVYEQYF. The chain uses TRBV5-4 and TRBJ2-7, with TRBD1 identical over 10 bases. The germline gives CDR1 SGHNT, CDR2 YYREEE (reference sequence). After removal of 4 bases from V and 4 bases from J, the junction contained 8 bases not matched to a gene. The length of the CDR3 is 15 residues. The full variable domain, in which reference TRBV5-4 and TRBJ2-7 provide the parts outside the CDR3, is ETGVTQSPTHLIKTRGQQVTLRCSSQSGHNTVSWYQQALGQGPQFIFQYYREEENGRGNFPPRFSGLQFPNYSSELNVNALELDDSALYLCASSVGGTGVYEQYFGPGTRLTVT.

This clone appeared once. The chain is built from TRBV14 and TRBJ1-4; D might be TRBD1 (6 bases). CDR1 and CDR2 from the germline V gene are SGHDN and FVKESK. The V end was cut by 4 bases, the J end by 0 bases, with 12 bases between. This CDR3 has 16 amino acids. CDR3 sequence (DNA): TGTGCCAGCAGCCCGATACAGGGTGCAACTAATGAAAAACTGTTTTTT. This sequence encodes CASSPIQGATNEKLFF.